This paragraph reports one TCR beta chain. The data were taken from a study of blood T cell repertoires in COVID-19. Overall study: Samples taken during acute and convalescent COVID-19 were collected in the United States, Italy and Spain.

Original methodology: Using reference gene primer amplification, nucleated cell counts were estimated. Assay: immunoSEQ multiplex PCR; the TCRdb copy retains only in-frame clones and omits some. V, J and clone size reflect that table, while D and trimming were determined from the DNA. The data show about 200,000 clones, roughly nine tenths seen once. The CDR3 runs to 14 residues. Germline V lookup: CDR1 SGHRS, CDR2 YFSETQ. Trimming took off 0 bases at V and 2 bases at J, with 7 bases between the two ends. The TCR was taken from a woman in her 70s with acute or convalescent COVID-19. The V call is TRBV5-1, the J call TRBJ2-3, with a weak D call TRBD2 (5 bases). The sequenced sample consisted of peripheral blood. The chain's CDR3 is CASSLEDYTDTQYF. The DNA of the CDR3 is TGCGCCAGCAGCTTGGAAGACTACACAGATACGCAGTATTTT.